This T cell receptor beta chain was sequenced in a study of control samples from healthy donors and cancer patients. The CDR3 loop spans 13 amino acids. Germline assignment: CDR1 SEHNR and CDR2 FQNEAQ (reference sequence). V was cut by 5 bases and J by 2 bases, with 9 bases left in between. Clones were read by immunoSEQ multiplex PCR, and TCRdb kept only the in-frame ones, dropping some. The sample lists 130,000 or so clones, more than 70% occurring once. The sequence was obtained from a man aged 50-60 years in good health. Material: blood. V gene TRBV7-9 combines with J gene TRBJ1-2; TRBD1 might be the D (5 bases). The CDR3 region is CASSPAGNYGYTF. Here the CDR3 DNA reads TGTGCCAGCAGCCCCGCAGGGAACTATGGCTACACCTTC.